The 20 T cell receptor beta chains below were found in one sample sequenced in a study of T cell responses to AZD1222 COVID-19 vaccine (dated by TCRdb to about 2021). In light of the paper, this sample's time point label describes: baseline before first vaccination. Receptors were amplified or captured by the immunoSEQ multiplex PCR assay. TCRdb provides this immuneACCESS table in a form limited to in-frame rearrangements. Some clones are lacking; in checked studies, under half of them reflect an unresolved V gene, and why the rest are absent is not known. The sample has fewer than 150,000 clones on record, approximately 90% of them singletons. The ten largest clonotypes hold around 1.6% of the sample. The sample was peripheral blood, taken on day 0 of AZD1222 vaccination. Receptors originate from an adult in good health.

The V call is TRBV18, the J call TRBJ1-6; weak D call: TRBD1 (6 bases). V gave up 2 bases and J gave up 7 bases, with 9 bases separating them. The V gene's germline CDR1 is KGHSH and CDR2 LQKENI. The CDR3 extends over 14 amino acids. The CDR3 nucleotides are TGTGCCAGCTCACCAGGGGGCTACAATTCACCCCTCCACTTT. It specifies CASSPGGYNSPLHF. Variable domain in full (rest from reference TRBV18 and TRBJ1-6): NAGVMQNPRHLVRRRGQEARLRCSPMKGHSHVYWYRQLPEEGLKFMVYLQKENIIDESGMPKERFSAEFPKEGPSILRIQQVVRGDSAAYFCASSPGGYNSPLHFGNGTRLTVT.

V and J are TRBV2 and TRBJ2-1, with 11 bases that match TRBD1. The CDR3 spans 14 residues. The V gene end was trimmed by 6 bases and the J gene end by 8 bases; junction bases not matched to a gene: 6. The germline CDR1 and CDR2 sequences are SNHLY and FYNNEI. CDR3 region: CASRTGTGGDEQFF. The CDR3, as DNA: TGTGCCAGCAGAACCGGGACAGGGGGGGATGAGCAGTTCTTC. The entire variable domain, with the rest obtained from reference TRBV2 and TRBJ2-1, is as follows: EPEVTQTPSHQVTQMGQEVILRCVPISNHLYFYWYRQILGQKVEFLVSFYNNEISEKSEIFDDQFSVERPDGSNFTLKIRSTKLEDSAMYFCASRTGTGGDEQFFGPGTRLTVL.

V usage is TRBV5-4 and J usage is TRBJ1-6; unclear D gene. This CDR3 is built from 16 residues. V lost 1 base and J lost 0, with 8 bases in between. The germline CDR1 and CDR2 sequences are SGHNT and YYREEE (reference sequence). The CDR3 sequence is CASSLRRSSYNSPLHF. The CDR3 region has the DNA TGTGCCAGCAGCTTGCGTCGGAGCTCCTATAATTCACCCCTCCACTTT.

V gene TRBV10-3 combines with J gene TRBJ2-7; no firm D call. This CDR3 region has 14 residues. Germline assignment: CDR1 ENHRY and CDR2 SYGVKD. The ends were cut back, 4 bases at V and 5 bases at J, with 15 bases in the middle. CDR3: CAISGVQTFHEQYF. CDR3 bases: TGTGCCATCAGTGGAGTACAGACCTTCCACGAGCAGTACTTC.

This clone was detected a few times. This rearrangement joins TRBV6-5 to TRBJ2-7; 12 bases line up with TRBD1. V dropped 4 bases and J dropped 6; count of bases not matched to a gene: 7. CDR3 size: 15 residues. Germline V lookup: CDR1 MNHEY, CDR2 SVGAGI. Here the CDR3 reads CASSLSRDRGREQYF. CDR3 in DNA: TGTGCCAGCAGTTTGTCCCGGGACAGGGGGCGCGAGCAGTACTTC.

The V gene is TRBV6-5, the J gene TRBJ2-7, with 7 bases aligning to TRBD2. Unmatched junction bases numbered 6, after V lost 7 bases and J lost 3 bases. Germline V gene data show CDR1 as MNHEY and CDR2 as SVGAGI. This CDR3 contains 13 residues. The CDR3 nucleotides are TGTGCCAGCACTTCCCGGACTAGCTACGAGCAGTACTTC. Translation: CASTSRTSYEQYF.

The genes are TRBV18 and TRBJ2-3; 9 nucleotides line up with TRBD2. The CDR3 is 15 amino acids. Trimming took 5 bases from V and 3 from J; bases not matched to a gene: 6. Per the germline V gene, CDR1 is KGHSH and CDR2 is LQKENI. This chain's CDR3 is CASSYSGGQTDTQYF. CDR3 sequence (DNA): TGTGCCAGCTCATATAGCGGGGGCCAAACAGATACGCAGTATTTT. Combining the CDR3 with reference TRBV18 and TRBJ2-3 gives the whole variable domain NAGVMQNPRHLVRRRGQEARLRCSPMKGHSHVYWYRQLPEEGLKFMVYLQKENIIDESGMPKERFSAEFPKEGPSILRIQQVVRGDSAAYFCASSYSGGQTDTQYFGPGTRLTVL.

The V and J genes are TRBV28 and TRBJ1-2; D remains unclear. This CDR3 comprises 15 residues. Germline CDR1 MDHEN, CDR2 SYDVKM. The V gene lost 4 bases and the J gene lost 4 bases, with 16 bases spanning the gap. CDR3 nucleotides: TGTGCCAGCAGTTCGCCACCTGCAGAATCCTATGGCTACACCTTC. Translation: CASSSPPAESYGYTF.

This clone was found once. The gene calls are TRBV28 and TRBJ2-3; D gene uncertain. This CDR3 has 12 residues. V lost 6 bases to trimming and J lost 5 bases, with 9 bases between them. Germline assignment: CDR1 MDHEN and CDR2 SYDVKM. The CDR3 loop reads CASRVLGDTQYF. CDR3 sequence (DNA): TGTGCCAGCAGGGTCCTGGGAGATACGCAGTATTTT.

The V call is TRBV5-1, the J call TRBJ1-2, with 9 bases lining up with TRBD1. This CDR3 comprises 15 residues. V dropped 0 bases and J dropped 5; count of bases not matched to a gene: 5. Germline CDR1 reads SGHRS; CDR2 reads YFSETQ. CDR3 sequence reads: CASSLEGTGSYGYTF. The CDR3 DNA reads as TGCGCCAGCAGCTTGGAGGGGACAGGGTCGTATGGCTACACCTTC.

This clone was recorded only once. The V and J genes are TRBV28 and TRBJ2-7; TRBD1 matches 9 bases. With 0 bases clipped from V and 5 bases from J, the junction kept 11 bases outside the gene matches. The CDR3 runs to 17 residues. Germline V gene sequence: CDR1 MDHEN, CDR2 SYDVKM. The CDR3: CASSLWGRGTGLHEQYF. CDR3 DNA sequence: TGTGCCAGCAGTTTATGGGGAAGGGGGACAGGGCTCCACGAGCAGTACTTC.

The V gene is TRBV9, the J gene TRBJ1-1; 9 bases are shared with TRBD1. CDR1 SGDLS and CDR2 YYNGEE come from the germline V gene. The CDR3 runs to 15 residues. Trimming removed 0 bases from V and 6 bases from J; junction bases left unmatched: 6. This CDR3 is CASSVVQGARAEAFF. CDR3 nucleotide sequence: TGTGCCAGCAGCGTAGTACAGGGGGCGCGTGCTGAAGCTTTCTTT. Together with reference TRBV9 and TRBJ1-1, the CDR3 gives the full variable domain: DSGVTQTPKHLITATGQRVTLRCSPRSGDLSVYWYQQSLDQGLQFLIQYYNGEERAKGNILERFSAQQFPDLHSELNLSSLELGDSALYFCASSVVQGARAEAFFGQGTRLTVV.

This clone has just one count. The chain joins TRBV28 to TRBJ1-5, with a possible D match to TRBD1 (6 bases). The CDR3 extends over 14 amino acids. Germline assignment: CDR1 MDHEN and CDR2 SYDVKM. V lost 6 bases and J lost 6, with 15 bases in between. The CDR3 reads CASSPGGLSQPQHF. The CDR3 coding sequence is TGTGCCAGCAGCCCGGGGGGGCTGAGTCAGCCCCAGCATTTT.

J is TRBJ2-1 and V is TRBV3-1 (or the pseudogene TRBV3-2), with TRBD2 identical over 7 bases. Germline loops: CDR1 LGHDT, CDR2 YNNKEL (reference sequence). CDR3 size: 14 residues. V was pared by 3 bases and J by 4 bases, with 3 bases of the junction left unmatched. The CDR3 sequence: CASSQSGGYNEQFF. The CDR3 DNA follows: TGTGCCAGCAGCCAGTCGGGGGGTTACAATGAGCAGTTCTTC.

The chain couples TRBV4-1 to TRBJ2-1, with 8 bases identical to TRBD1. After removal of 5 bases from V and 0 bases from J, the junction contained 12 bases not matched to a gene. From germline, CDR1 is MGHRA and CDR2 YSYEKL. The CDR3 loop spans 18 amino acids. CDR3 sequence (DNA): TGCGCCAGCAGCTCCCTGGGGCGGACAGGGATCTCCTACAATGAGCAGTTCTTC. It encodes CASSSLGRTGISYNEQFF.

This clone has a single count. V and J are TRBV9 and TRBJ1-5; 8 bases agree with TRBD1. CDR3 size: 17 residues. From germline, CDR1 is SGDLS and CDR2 YYNGEE. The V segment lost 3 bases and the J segment 6 bases; nucleotides outside the gene matches: 14. Written as DNA, the CDR3 is TGTGCCAGCAGCGCTCACTCGGACAGGGACGGCTTTCAGCCCCAGCATTTT. This codes for CASSAHSDRDGFQPQHF.

DNA of the CDR3: TGCGCCAGCAGCCAAGACGGGAGCGGACTCTCCTACGAGCAGTACTTC. Its translation: CASSQDGSGLSYEQYF. This rearrangement joins TRBV4-3 to TRBJ2-7; D is perhaps TRBD2 (6 bases). Trimming stripped 0 bases from V and 0 bases from J, with 12 bases between. CDR3 size: 16 residues. Per germline, CDR1 LGHNA and CDR2 YSLEER.

This clone occurred a few times. The chain links TRBV4-1 to TRBJ1-2; D gene uncertain. CDR3 length: 15 residues. CDR1 and CDR2 (germline): MGHRA, YSYEKL. V was trimmed by 4 bases and J by 0 bases, leaving 12 bases between them. The chain's CDR3 is CASSPGGPSNYGYTF. The CDR3, as DNA: TGCGCCAGCAGCCCAGGCGGGCCTTCTAACTATGGCTACACCTTC.

This clone was seen only once. The V gene is TRBV12-3 or TRBV12-4, the J gene TRBJ2-7, with D hard to call. The CDR3 is made up of 12 amino acids. The V end was cut by 5 bases, the J end by 3 bases, with 8 bases between. CDR3 DNA sequence: TGTGCCAGCAGTCCTACCGGCTACGAGCAGTACTTC. Its protein product is CASSPTGYEQYF.

The rearrangement joins TRBV24-1 to TRBJ2-7, with a weak D call TRBD1 (7 bases). V was trimmed by 7 bases and J by 6 bases, leaving 15 bases between them. Per germline, CDR1 KGHDR and CDR2 SFDVKD. The CDR3 is 13 residues long. CDR3 protein: CATRQGQGGEQYF. Written as DNA, the CDR3 is TGTGCCACCAGGCAGGGGCAGGGGGGCGAGCAGTACTTC.